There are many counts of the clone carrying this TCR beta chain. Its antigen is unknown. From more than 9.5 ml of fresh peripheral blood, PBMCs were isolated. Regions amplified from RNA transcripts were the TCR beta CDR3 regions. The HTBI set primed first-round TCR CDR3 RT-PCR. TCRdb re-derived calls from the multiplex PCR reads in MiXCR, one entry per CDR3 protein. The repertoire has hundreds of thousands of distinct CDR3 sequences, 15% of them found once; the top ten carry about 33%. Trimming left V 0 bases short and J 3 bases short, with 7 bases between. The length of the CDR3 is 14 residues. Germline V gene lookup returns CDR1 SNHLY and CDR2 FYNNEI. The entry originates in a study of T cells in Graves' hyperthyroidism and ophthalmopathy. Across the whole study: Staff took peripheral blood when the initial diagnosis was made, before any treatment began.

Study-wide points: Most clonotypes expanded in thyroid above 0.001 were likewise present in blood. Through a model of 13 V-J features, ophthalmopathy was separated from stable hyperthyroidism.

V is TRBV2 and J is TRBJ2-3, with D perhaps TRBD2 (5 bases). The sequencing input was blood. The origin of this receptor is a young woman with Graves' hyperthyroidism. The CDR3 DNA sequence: TGTGCCAGCAGTGAAGCGGGAGCGACAGATACGCAGTATTTT. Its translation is CASSEAGATDTQYF. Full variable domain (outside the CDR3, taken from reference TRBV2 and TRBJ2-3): EPEVTQTPSHQVTQMGQEVILRCVPISNHLYFYWYRQILGQKVEFLVSFYNNEISEKSEIFDDQFSVERPDGSNFTLKIRSTKLEDSAMYFCASSEAGATDTQYFGPGTRLTVL.